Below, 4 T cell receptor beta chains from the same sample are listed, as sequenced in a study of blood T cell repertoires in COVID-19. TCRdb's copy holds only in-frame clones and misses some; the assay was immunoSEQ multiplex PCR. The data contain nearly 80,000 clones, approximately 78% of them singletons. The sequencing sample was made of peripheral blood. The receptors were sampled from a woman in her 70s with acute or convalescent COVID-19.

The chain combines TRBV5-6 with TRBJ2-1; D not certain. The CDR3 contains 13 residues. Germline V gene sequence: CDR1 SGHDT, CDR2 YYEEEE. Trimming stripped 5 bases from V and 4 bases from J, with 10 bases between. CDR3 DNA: TGTGCCAGCAGGCGGATACTATACAATGAGCAGTTCTTC. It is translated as CASRRILYNEQFF.

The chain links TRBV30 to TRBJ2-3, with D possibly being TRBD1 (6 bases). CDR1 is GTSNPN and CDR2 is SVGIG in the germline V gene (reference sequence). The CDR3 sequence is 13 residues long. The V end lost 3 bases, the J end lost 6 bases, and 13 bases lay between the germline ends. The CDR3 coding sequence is TGTGCCTGGAGCTTAGACAGGAGGGATACGCAGTATTTT. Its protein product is CAWSLDRRDTQYF.

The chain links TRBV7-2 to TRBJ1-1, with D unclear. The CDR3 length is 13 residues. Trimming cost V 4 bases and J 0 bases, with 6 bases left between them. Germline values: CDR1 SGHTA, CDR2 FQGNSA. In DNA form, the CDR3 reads TGTGCCAGCAGCTCCCAGATGAACACTGAAGCTTTCTTT. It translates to CASSSQMNTEAFF.

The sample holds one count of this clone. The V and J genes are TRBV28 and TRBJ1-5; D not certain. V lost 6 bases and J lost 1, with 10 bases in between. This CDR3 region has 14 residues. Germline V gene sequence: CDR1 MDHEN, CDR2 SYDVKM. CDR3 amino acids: CASREGGSNQPQHF. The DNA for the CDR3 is TGTGCCAGCAGGGAGGGAGGGAGCAATCAGCCCCAGCATTTT. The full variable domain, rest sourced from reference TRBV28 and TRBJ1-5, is DVKVTQSSRYLVKRTGEKVFLECVQDMDHENMFWYRQDPGLGLRLIYFSYDVKMKEKGDIPEGYSVSREKKERFSLILESASTNQTSMYLCASREGGSNQPQHFGDGTRLSIL.